This T cell receptor beta chain was found in a study of T cell responses to AZD1222 COVID-19 vaccine. Notes on the study in general: Regions 160-218 and 743-854 held dominance among vaccine-associated CD4 TCRs, which spanned spike. Donors were largely white British and mainly female; clonal diversity was possibly underestimated.

To note about this clone: Its antigen remains unknown.

Libraries were prepared by immunoSEQ multiplex PCR; TCRdb keeps only in-frame clonotypes and omits some of them. Of about 120,000 clones listed, about 86% are singletons. CDR1 MNHEY and CDR2 SMNVEV come from the germline V gene (reference sequence). V lost 5 bases and J lost 2; bases outside the gene matches: 10. The CDR3 sequence is 17 residues long. The sample consisted of peripheral blood, taken on day 0 of AZD1222 vaccination. The clonotype comes from an adult in good health. The chain employs TRBV27 and TRBJ1-4, with 8 bases that match TRBD1. The CDR3 region is CASSRFQGASTNEKLFF. The DNA of the CDR3 is TGTGCCAGCAGTCGATTCCAGGGGGCGTCGACTAATGAAAAACTGTTTTTT. The full variable domain, rest sourced from reference TRBV27 and TRBJ1-4, is EAQVTQNPRYLITVTGKKLTVTCSQNMNHEYMSWYRQDPGLGLRQIYYSMNVEVTDKGDVPEGYKVSRKEKRNFPLILESPSPNQTSLYFCASSRFQGASTNEKLFFGSGTQLSVL.